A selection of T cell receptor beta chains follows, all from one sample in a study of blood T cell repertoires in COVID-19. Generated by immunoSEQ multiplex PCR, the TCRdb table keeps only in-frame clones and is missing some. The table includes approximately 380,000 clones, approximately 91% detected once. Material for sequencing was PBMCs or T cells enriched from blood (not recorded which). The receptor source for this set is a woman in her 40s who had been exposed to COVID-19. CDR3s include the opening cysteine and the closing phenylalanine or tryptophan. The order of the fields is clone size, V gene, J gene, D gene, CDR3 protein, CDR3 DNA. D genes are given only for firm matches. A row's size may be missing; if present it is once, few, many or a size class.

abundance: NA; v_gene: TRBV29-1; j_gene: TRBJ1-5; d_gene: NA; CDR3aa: CSVEVGEGQPQHF; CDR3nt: TGCAGCGTTGAAGTCGGGGAGGGCCAGCCCCAGCATTTT
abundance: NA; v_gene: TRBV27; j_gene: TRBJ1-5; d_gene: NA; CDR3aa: CASGTTKTQYQPQHF; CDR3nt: TGTGCCAGTGGGACAACGAAAACCCAATATCAGCCCCAGCATTTT
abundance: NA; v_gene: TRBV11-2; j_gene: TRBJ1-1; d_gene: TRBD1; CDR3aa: CASSLTAGGSGTEAFF; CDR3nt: TGTGCCAGCAGCTTAACCGCAGGGGGCAGTGGCACTGAAGCTTTCTTT
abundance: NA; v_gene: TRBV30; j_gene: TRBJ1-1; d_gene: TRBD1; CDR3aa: CAWGGQMNTEAFF; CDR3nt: TGTGCCTGGGGGGGACAGATGAACACTGAAGCTTTCTTT
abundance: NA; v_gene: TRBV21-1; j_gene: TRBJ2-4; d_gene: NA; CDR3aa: CASSKARGFLGTKNIQYF; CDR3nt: TGTGCCAGCAGCAAAGCGAGGGGGTTTCTCGGGACCAAAAACATTCAGTACTTC
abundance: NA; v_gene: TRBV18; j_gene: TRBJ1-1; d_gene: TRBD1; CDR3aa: CASSPIPGQGYPEAFF; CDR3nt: TGTGCCAGCTCACCAATTCCGGGACAGGGGTATCCTGAAGCTTTCTTT
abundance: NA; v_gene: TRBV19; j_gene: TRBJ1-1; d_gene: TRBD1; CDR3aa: CASSIAQGARDEAFF; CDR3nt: TGTGCCAGTAGTATTGCTCAGGGGGCAAGGGATGAAGCTTTCTTT
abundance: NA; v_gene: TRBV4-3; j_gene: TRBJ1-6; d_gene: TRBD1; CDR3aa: CASSQDPTGGNSPLHF; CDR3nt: TGCGCCAGCAGCCAAGACCCAACAGGGGGTAATTCACCCCTCCACTTT
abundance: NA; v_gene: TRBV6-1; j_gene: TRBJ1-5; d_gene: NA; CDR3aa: CASSELADNQPQHF; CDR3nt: TGTGCCAGCAGTGAACTTGCGGATAATCAGCCCCAGCATTTT
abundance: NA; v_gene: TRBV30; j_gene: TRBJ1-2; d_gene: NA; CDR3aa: CASNWGGLHGYTF; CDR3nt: TGTGCCTCAAATTGGGGAGGGCTCCATGGCTACACCTTC
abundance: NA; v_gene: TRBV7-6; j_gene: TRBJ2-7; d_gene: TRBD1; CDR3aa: CASSRDRVTYEQYF; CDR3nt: TGTGCCAGCAGTCGGGACAGGGTCACCTACGAGCAGTACTTC
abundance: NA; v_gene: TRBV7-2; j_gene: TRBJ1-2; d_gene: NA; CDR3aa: CASSLRQRYGYTF; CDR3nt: TGTGCCAGCAGCTTAAGACAGAGGTATGGCTACACCTTC
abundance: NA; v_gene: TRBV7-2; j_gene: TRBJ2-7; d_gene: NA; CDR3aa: CASSLGPGDSYEQYF; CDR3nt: TGTGCCAGCAGCTTAGGCCCAGGGGATTCCTACGAGCAGTACTTC
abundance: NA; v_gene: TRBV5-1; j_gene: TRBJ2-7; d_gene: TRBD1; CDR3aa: CASRSGTGYYEQYF; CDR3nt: TGCGCCAGCAGGTCCGGGACAGGGTACTACGAGCAGTACTTC
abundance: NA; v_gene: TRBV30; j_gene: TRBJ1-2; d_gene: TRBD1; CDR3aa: CAWSRREGTAYGYTF; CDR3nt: TGTGCCTGGAGTCGGAGAGAAGGGACAGCCTATGGCTACACCTTC
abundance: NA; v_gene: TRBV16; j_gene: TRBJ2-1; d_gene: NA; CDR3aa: CASSPQGLNEQFF; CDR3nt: TGTGCCAGCAGCCCCCAGGGGCTCAATGAGCAGTTCTTC
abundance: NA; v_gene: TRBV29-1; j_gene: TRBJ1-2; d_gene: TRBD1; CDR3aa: CSVTGQSYGYTF; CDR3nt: TGCAGCGTTACGGGACAGTCTTATGGCTACACCTTC
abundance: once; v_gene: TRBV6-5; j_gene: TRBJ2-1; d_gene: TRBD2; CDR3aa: CASRGLAVGGNEQFF; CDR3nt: TGTGCCAGCAGGGGACTAGCTGTCGGGGGGAATGAGCAGTTCTTC
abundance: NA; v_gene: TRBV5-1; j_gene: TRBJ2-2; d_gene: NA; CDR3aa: CASRREAGELFF; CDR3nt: TGCGCCAGCAGAAGGGAGGCCGGGGAGCTGTTTTTT
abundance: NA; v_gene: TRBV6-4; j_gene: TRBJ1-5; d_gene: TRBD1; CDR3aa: CASSRKTGVGGNQPQHF; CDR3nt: TGTGCCAGCAGCCGAAAAACAGGGGTCGGCGGCAATCAGCCCCAGCATTTT
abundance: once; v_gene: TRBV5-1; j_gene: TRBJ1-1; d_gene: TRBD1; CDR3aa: CASSLGRGRTEAFF; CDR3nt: TGCGCCAGCAGCTTGGGCAGGGGGCGGACTGAAGCTTTCTTT
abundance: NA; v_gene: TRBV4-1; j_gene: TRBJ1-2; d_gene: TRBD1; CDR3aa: CASSQGGQGHGYTF; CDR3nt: TGCGCCAGCAGCCAAGGGGGACAGGGACATGGCTACACCTTC
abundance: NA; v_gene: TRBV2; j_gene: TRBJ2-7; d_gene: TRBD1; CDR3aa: CASSEGQTKGPSEQYF; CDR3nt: TGTGCCAGCAGTGAGGGACAGACAAAGGGGCCCTCCGAGCAGTACTTC
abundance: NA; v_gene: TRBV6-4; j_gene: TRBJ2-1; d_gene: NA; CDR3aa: CASSDSSFDEQFF; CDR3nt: TGTGCCAGCAGTGACTCGAGTTTCGATGAGCAGTTCTTC
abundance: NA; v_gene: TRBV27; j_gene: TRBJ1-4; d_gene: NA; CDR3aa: CASSYREGEKLFF; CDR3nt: TGTGCCAGCAGTTATCGGGAAGGAGAAAAACTGTTTTTT
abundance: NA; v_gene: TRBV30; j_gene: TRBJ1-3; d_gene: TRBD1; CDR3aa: CAFGQGRSDTIYF; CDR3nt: TGTGCCTTTGGACAGGGGCGTTCGGACACCATATATTTT
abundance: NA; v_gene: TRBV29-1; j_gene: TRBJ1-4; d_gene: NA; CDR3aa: CSVAGGGDKLFF; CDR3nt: TGCAGCGTCGCCGGAGGTGGGGATAAACTGTTTTTT
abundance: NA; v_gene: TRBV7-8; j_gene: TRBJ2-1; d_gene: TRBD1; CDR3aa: CASSLQRGQDSYNEQFF; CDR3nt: TGTGCCAGCAGCCTACAACGCGGACAGGACTCCTACAATGAGCAGTTCTTC
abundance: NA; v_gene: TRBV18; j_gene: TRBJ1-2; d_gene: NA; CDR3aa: CASSPNRYGEGYGYTF; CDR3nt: TGTGCCAGCTCACCAAACCGGTATGGCGAGGGCTATGGCTACACCTTC
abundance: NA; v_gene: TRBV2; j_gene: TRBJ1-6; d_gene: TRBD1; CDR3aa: CASKLGTGESSPLHF; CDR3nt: TGTGCCAGCAAACTCGGGACAGGAGAGAGTTCACCCCTCCACTTT
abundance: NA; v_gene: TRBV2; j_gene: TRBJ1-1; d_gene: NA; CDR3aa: CASRGGLGAQNTEAFF; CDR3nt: TGTGCCAGCAGGGGGGGGCTGGGAGCCCAGAACACTGAAGCTTTCTTT
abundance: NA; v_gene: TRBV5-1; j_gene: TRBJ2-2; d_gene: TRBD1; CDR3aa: CASTRDRNTGELFF; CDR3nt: TGCGCCAGCACCCGGGACAGAAACACCGGGGAGCTGTTTTTT
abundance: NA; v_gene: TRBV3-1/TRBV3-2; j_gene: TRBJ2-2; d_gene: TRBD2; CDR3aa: CASSQEIRREGTGELFF; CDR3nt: TGTGCCAGCAGCCAAGAGATAAGGCGGGAGGGCACCGGGGAGCTGTTTTTT